These 30 T cell receptor beta chains originate from one sample sequenced in a study of shared clonotypes between healthy human individuals. Cells designated naive CD8 were CD45RO-negative and were positively selected for CCR7, with terminally differentiated effector memory CD45RA+ cells excluded. The protocol was immunoSEQ multiplex PCR, while the TCRdb copy is restricted to in-frame clones and leaves out a portion. Of about 2.2 million clones in the sample, around 95% were seen once. The sequenced sample consisted of naive CD8+ T cells from PBMCs. These receptors all come from a man aged 18 to 30 in good health. Some clones in this sample may be carry-over from other donors' samples.

The chain carries TRBV9 and TRBJ1-3; D not certain. Germline V gene lookup returns CDR1 SGDLS and CDR2 YYNGEE. V was trimmed by 4 bases and J by 0 bases, leaving 8 bases between them. This CDR3 is built from 14 residues. The CDR3 region is CASSLLTSGNTIYF. CDR3 nucleotides: TGTGCCAGCAGCCTCCTGACCTCTGGAAACACCATATATTTT.

This rearrangement joins TRBV28 to TRBJ2-3; 7 bases map to TRBD2. This CDR3 has 19 residues. Germline loops: CDR1 MDHEN, CDR2 SYDVKM. The V segment lost 5 bases and the J segment 2 bases; nucleotides outside the gene matches: 19. The chain's CDR3 is CASSPRTVLSGVDTDTQYF. CDR3 DNA sequence: TGTGCCAGCAGTCCCCGTACTGTTTTGAGCGGGGTGGACACAGATACGCAGTATTTT.

Notes on this clone: Other DNA sequences in the sample encode the same CDR3. V is TRBV7-9 and J is TRBJ2-7; D uncertain. Trimming stripped 1 base from V and 6 bases from J, with 10 bases between. There are 13 residues in the CDR3. Germline CDR1 is SEHNR and CDR2 is FQNEAQ (reference sequence). CDR3 coding DNA: TGTGCCAGCAGCTTAGGCAGGCCGGGCGAGCAGTACTTC. It yields the protein CASSLGRPGEQYF. The variable domain in full, with the rest retrieved from reference TRBV7-9 and TRBJ2-7, is DTGVSQNPRHKITKRGQNVTFRCDPISEHNRLYWYRQTLGQGPEFLTYFQNEAQLEKSRLLSDRFSAERPKGSFSTLEIQRTEQGDSAMYLCASSLGRPGEQYFGPGTRLTVT.

The V gene is TRBV15, the J gene TRBJ2-1; D possibly corresponds to TRBD2 (5 bases). Looked up from germline, CDR1 is LNHNV and CDR2 is YYDKDF (reference sequence). This CDR3 region has 13 residues. Trimming removed 10 bases at V and 8 bases at J, with 18 bases between. The CDR3 coding sequence is TGTGCCATCGATGGGCAAGGGAGCGATGAGCAGTTCTTC. Its translation: CAIDGQGSDEQFF. Based on the CDR3 plus reference TRBV15 and TRBJ2-1, the full variable domain is DAMVIQNPRYQVTQFGKPVTLSCSQTLNHNVMYWYQQKSSQAPKLLFHYYDKDFNNEADTPDNFQSRRPNTSFCFLDIRSPGLGDTAMYLCAIDGQGSDEQFFGPGTRLTVL.

The chain links TRBV7-9 to TRBJ2-1; the D is unclear. Trimming cost V 5 bases and J 10 bases, with 12 bases left between them. The germline CDR1 and CDR2 sequences are SEHNR and FQNEAQ (reference sequence). CDR3 length: 12 residues. Here the CDR3 DNA reads TGTGCCAGCAGCCCGAAGGCGTTCGAGCAGTTCTTC. This translates into CASSPKAFEQFF.

The chain has TRBV4-2 and TRBJ2-1; TRBD2 aligns across 11 bases. Germline V CDR1 and CDR2: LGHNA, YNFKEQ. V lost 3 bases to trimming and J lost 0 bases; unmatched junction nucleotides: 16. The CDR3 is made up of 21 amino acids. The CDR3 DNA sequence: TGTGCCAGCAGCCATCCCACGGGGGTAGCGGGAGGGGTAAGCTCCTACAATGAGCAGTTCTTC. Residues: CASSHPTGVAGGVSSYNEQFF.

The chain carries TRBV6-4 and TRBJ2-1; unclear D gene. V dropped 0 bases and J dropped 9 bases, with 6 bases sitting between them. The length of the CDR3 is 12 residues. The germline gives CDR1 MRHNA, CDR2 SNTAGT. DNA of the CDR3: TGTGCCAGCAGTGACTCGAAGCGTGAGCAGTTCTTC. It yields the protein CASSDSKREQFF.

J is TRBJ2-2 and V is TRBV11-2; possibly TRBD1 for D (5 bases). Germline-derived CDR1 and CDR2 are SGHAT and FQNNGV. This CDR3 comprises 17 residues. V lost 2 bases and J 2 bases, leaving 15 bases between the germline ends. CDR3 DNA: TGTGCCAGCAGCTTACCTACCGAGACAGTTAACACCGGGGAGCTGTTTTTT. Its protein product is CASSLPTETVNTGELFF.

This chain uses TRBV15 with TRBJ1-4; no definite D call. This CDR3 is 13 amino acids long. Trimming took 7 bases from V and 6 from J, leaving 12 bases between them. The germline gives CDR1 LNHNV, CDR2 YYDKDF (reference sequence). CDR3 sequence: CATTHPHDEKLFF. Written as DNA, the CDR3 is TGTGCCACCACCCATCCCCATGATGAAAAACTGTTTTTT.

The chain combines TRBV7-6 with TRBJ2-7, with 7 bases lining up with TRBD2. Looked up from germline, CDR1 is SGHVS and CDR2 is FNYEAQ. Unmatched junction bases numbered 7, after V lost 5 bases and J lost 3 bases. The CDR3 covers 14 residues. DNA for the CDR3: TGTGCCAGCAGCCCCGGGGAGGGGTACTACGAGCAGTACTTC. Encoded protein: CASSPGEGYYEQYF.

This sequence joins TRBV19 and TRBJ1-1, with 7 positions matching TRBD1. This CDR3 comprises 16 residues. Germline V gene data show CDR1 as LNHDA and CDR2 as SQIVND (reference sequence). Germline trimming cut 4 bases from V and 1 base from J; bases unmatched to any gene: 9. Here the CDR3 reads CASSKDREGENTEAFF. Here the CDR3 DNA reads TGTGCCAGTAGTAAAGACAGGGAGGGTGAGAACACTGAAGCTTTCTTT.

J is TRBJ2-1 and V is TRBV27; TRBD1 is a possible D gene (6 bases). Trimming cost V 4 bases and J 2 bases, with 9 bases left between them. From germline, CDR1 is MNHEY and CDR2 SMNVEV (reference sequence). This CDR3 is 14 amino acids long. The CDR3 protein is CASSSTGTYNEQFF. As DNA, the CDR3 is TGTGCCAGCAGTTCGACAGGAACCTACAATGAGCAGTTCTTC.

This rearrangement joins TRBV7-8 to TRBJ2-7, with 8 bases matching TRBD1. V gave up 5 bases and J gave up 2 bases; unmatched junction bases: 14. Germline V gene data show CDR1 as SGHVS and CDR2 as FQNEAQ. There are 17 residues in the CDR3. This chain's CDR3 is CASSAGQVGDVTYEQYF. The CDR3 nucleotides read TGTGCCAGCAGCGCGGGACAGGTTGGGGACGTTACCTACGAGCAGTACTTC.

About this clone: This CDR3 is also generated by other DNA sequences in the sample. The V call is TRBV27, the J call TRBJ1-5, with D maybe TRBD1 (5 bases). This CDR3 comprises 15 residues. CDR1 and CDR2 (germline): MNHEY, SMNVEV (reference sequence). V shed 3 bases and J shed 4 bases, with 13 bases lying between them. The CDR3 spells CASSLRGSGNQPQHF. The CDR3 DNA follows: TGTGCCAGCAGTTTGAGGGGTTCGGGAAATCAGCCCCAGCATTTT.

The chain carries TRBV19 and TRBJ2-7; D not resolved. The CDR3 covers 13 residues. Germline CDR1 reads LNHDA; CDR2 reads SQIVND (reference sequence). V lost 4 bases, J lost 4 bases, and 11 bases lay in between. DNA of the CDR3: TGTGCCAGTAGTAACCCGCCGAAATACGAGCAGTACTTC. Protein: CASSNPPKYEQYF.

The gene calls are TRBV27 and TRBJ2-3; the D is unclear. Trimming took off 6 bases at V and 7 bases at J, with 11 bases between the two ends. Per germline, CDR1 MNHEY and CDR2 SMNVEV (reference sequence). The CDR3 length is 12 residues. The CDR3 DNA reads TGTGCCAGCAGCCCGTTGGGATATACGCAGTATTTT. Protein product: CASSPLGYTQYF.

This rearrangement joins TRBV28 to TRBJ2-2, with 7 bases fitting TRBD2. There are 17 residues in the CDR3. With V trimmed by 3 bases and J by 3 bases, 10 bases remained unmatched. Germline V lookup: CDR1 MDHEN, CDR2 SYDVKM. CDR3 protein: CASSLVGGREDTGELFF. DNA of the CDR3: TGTGCCAGCAGTTTGGTCGGCGGGAGAGAGGACACCGGGGAGCTGTTTTTT.

The rearrangement uses TRBV7-9 and TRBJ2-1; D call uncertain. Trimming removed 4 bases from V and 2 bases from J, with 21 bases in between. Germline-derived CDR1 and CDR2 are SEHNR and FQNEAQ (reference sequence). The CDR3 covers 18 residues. The CDR3 DNA follows: TGTGCCAGCAGCTCCAGCGCGCTTCTAGTATTCCCCTACAATGAGCAGTTCTTC. Translating gives CASSSSALLVFPYNEQFF.

In DNA form, the CDR3 reads TGTGCCAGCAGCGTAGGGGACACCTGGGATGAAAAACTGTTTTTT. Its protein product is CASSVGDTWDEKLFF. This chain links TRBV9 with TRBJ1-4; D perhaps matches TRBD1 (6 bases). Germline V gene sequence: CDR1 SGDLS, CDR2 YYNGEE. The CDR3 loop spans 15 amino acids. V lost 0 bases to trimming and J lost 6 bases, with 12 bases between them.

The V and J genes are TRBV28 and TRBJ1-1; D is unresolved. Germline values: CDR1 MDHEN, CDR2 SYDVKM. This CDR3 has 12 amino acids. The ends were cut back, 3 bases at V and 10 bases at J, with 12 bases in the middle. The CDR3 sequence: CASSFDTARAFF. The CDR3 coding sequence is TGTGCCAGCAGTTTCGATACAGCCCGAGCTTTCTTT.

This clone was seen only once. The chain uses TRBV27 and TRBJ2-7; the D call may be TRBD1 or TRBD2 (5 bases each). The CDR3 runs 11 residues. CDR1 is MNHEY, CDR2 SMNVEV, per germline (reference sequence). The V end was cut by 7 bases, the J end by 6 bases, with 10 bases between. CDR3 nucleotides: TGTGCCAGCATCCAGAGGGGCGAGCAGTACTTC. Translation: CASIQRGEQYF.

The rearrangement links TRBV6-1 to TRBJ2-7; 7 positions agree with TRBD2. Germline V gives CDR1 MNHNS, CDR2 SASEGT. V gave up 2 bases and J gave up 2 bases; unmatched junction bases: 3. CDR3 length: 14 residues. This chain's CDR3 is CASSEWEGPYEQYF. In nucleotides, the CDR3 is TGTGCCAGCAGTGAATGGGAGGGACCCTACGAGCAGTACTTC.

This rearrangement joins TRBV5-4 to TRBJ1-2, with 7 bases fitting TRBD1. Trimming at V came to 6 bases and at J to 6 bases, leaving 5 bases not matched to a gene. This CDR3 has 12 amino acids. Germline V gives CDR1 SGHNT, CDR2 YYREEE (reference sequence). CDR3 residues: CASTDRADGYTF. The CDR3 region has the DNA TGTGCCAGCACCGACAGGGCTGATGGCTACACCTTC.

The chain employs TRBV19 and TRBJ1-1; the match to TRBD1 covers 7 bases. The V gene end was trimmed by 5 bases and the J gene end by 0 bases; junction bases not matched to a gene: 18. Germline assignment: CDR1 LNHDA and CDR2 SQIVND (reference sequence). There are 19 residues in the CDR3. In nucleotides, the CDR3 is TGTGCCAGTAGTGCCTTAAGTACAGGGACAGACCGGATGAACACTGAAGCTTTCTTT. Protein product: CASSALSTGTDRMNTEAFF.

The chain employs TRBV7-8 and TRBJ2-5; 9 bases map to TRBD1. CDR3 length equals 16 residues. Per the germline V gene, CDR1 is SGHVS and CDR2 is FQNEAQ. The trim removed 4 bases at V and 0 bases at J, leaving 6 bases unmatched. The CDR3 DNA follows: TGTGCCAGCAGCTCACAGACAGGGGGGTACCAAGAGACCCAGTACTTC. Translating gives CASSSQTGGYQETQYF.

Worth noting for this clone: Other DNA variants within this sample encode the same CDR3. The V call is TRBV27, the J call TRBJ2-7; a possible D gene is TRBD1 (5 bases). There are 12 residues in the CDR3. V lost 4 bases to trimming and J lost 3 bases, with 7 bases between them. Germline assignment: CDR1 MNHEY and CDR2 SMNVEV (reference sequence). The CDR3 spells CASSSDSYEQYF. CDR3 bases: TGTGCCAGCAGTTCCGACAGCTACGAGCAGTACTTC.

This sequence joins TRBV28 and TRBJ1-5, with TRBD1 matching over 8 bases. CDR1 MDHEN and CDR2 SYDVKM come from the germline V gene. The CDR3 runs to 15 residues. V trimming: 8 bases; J trimming: 4 bases; junction bases outside the gene matches: 10. The CDR3 DNA follows: TGTGCCAGCTTTAGGGTGACAGGGGAGAATCAGCCCCAGCATTTT. It specifies CASFRVTGENQPQHF.

This clone occurred once. The chain has TRBV29-1 and TRBJ2-1; TRBD2 matches at 8 bases. This CDR3 spans 13 amino acids. Germline CDR1 SQVTM, CDR2 ANQGSEA. V shed 5 bases and J 6 bases; nucleotides not matched to a gene: 6. The CDR3 DNA sequence: TGCAGCGTTCTCCTAGCGGGCCTCAATGAGCAGTTCTTC. Translated: CSVLLAGLNEQFF.

The chain links TRBV6-1 to TRBJ1-2; a possible D gene is TRBD1 (5 bases). CDR3 length: 15 residues. Germline CDR1 MNHNS, CDR2 SASEGT. V lost 3 bases and J lost 2, with 13 bases in between. The chain's CDR3 is CASSDFWEGNYGYTF. CDR3 bases: TGTGCCAGCAGTGACTTTTGGGAGGGGAACTATGGCTACACCTTC.

V gene TRBV7-2 combines with J gene TRBJ2-7; the D gene is possibly TRBD1 (6 bases). Germline V gives CDR1 SGHTA, CDR2 FQGNSA. V lost 1 base, J lost 2 bases, and 9 bases lay in between. The CDR3 has 14 amino acids. The CDR3 region is CASSLVGQTYEQYF. CDR3 in DNA: TGTGCCAGCAGCTTAGTTGGACAGACCTACGAGCAGTACTTC.